The rows below give T cell receptor beta chains drawn from one sample of a study of OX40 agonist ivuxolimab in advanced cancers. Assay: immunoSEQ multiplex PCR; the TCRdb copy retains only in-frame clones and omits some. Of tens of thousands of clones in the sample, 80% to 90% were seen once. The material was CD4+ or CD8+ T cells sorted from blood, obtained in a trial of the OX40 agonist ivuxolimab. All receptors come from an adult with an advanced solid tumor such as melanoma, head and neck, liver or kidney cancer. Both conserved end residues are part of each CDR3. D genes are given only for firm matches. Clone size is shown for a subset of rows, as once, few, many or a class of expanded clone.

-	TRBV27	-	TRBJ2-1	TGTGCCAGCAGTTTACCCGGACCCACTCCGGCCTACAATGAGCAGTTCTTC	CASSLPGPTPAYNEQFF
-	TRBV6-5	TRBD1	TRBJ2-7	TGTGCCAGCAGTCCCGGGACAGGGTCCTACGAGCAGTACTTC	CASSPGTGSYEQYF
-	TRBV6-6	-	TRBJ2-7	TGTGCCAGCAGTTACTCTACGGGAGTAGGCTACGAGCAGTACTTC	CASSYSTGVGYEQYF
-	TRBV7-4	TRBD2	TRBJ2-5	TGTGCCAGCAGCTTAACCCCGGGACTAGCGGGAGAAGGAGAGACCCAGTACTTC	CASSLTPGLAGEGETQYF
few	TRBV28	-	TRBJ1-2	TGTGCCAGCAGTGTTCAGCCGGGACATGGAACTAACTATGGCTACACCTTC	CASSVQPGHGTNYGYTF
-	TRBV27	-	TRBJ2-3	TGTGCCAGCACCCCTCAGCGGGTCAACATCCCGGATACGCAGTATTTT	CASTPQRVNIPDTQYF
-	TRBV28	TRBD2	TRBJ2-7	TGTGCCAGCAGTTTAGGGACTAGCTACCACTACGAGCAGTACTTC	CASSLGTSYHYEQYF
-	TRBV7-6	TRBD1	TRBJ2-1	TGTGCCAGCAGCTTAACAGGGGCGGATGAGCAGTTCTTC	CASSLTGADEQFF
-	TRBV27	TRBD2	TRBJ2-1	TGTGCCAGCAGTTTAGGTAGCGGGAGTATCAAGAGTGAGCAGTTCTTC	CASSLGSGSIKSEQFF
-	TRBV7-3	-	TRBJ2-7	TGTGCCAGCAGCCCCGATGGAGGGTCAGGCTACGAGCAGTACTTC	CASSPDGGSGYEQYF
-	TRBV27	TRBD1	TRBJ2-3	TGTGCCAGCAGTCCCGGGACAGGGGACACAGATACGCAGTATTTT	CASSPGTGDTDTQYF
-	TRBV7-9	TRBD1	TRBJ2-7	TGTGCGCCCCACAGGGGCCAATACGAGCAGTACTTC	CAPHRGQYEQYF
few	TRBV11-2	-	TRBJ1-2	TGTGCCAGCAGCTCCAATCCCGGACAGACGGGGGACTATGGCTACACCTTC	CASSSNPGQTGDYGYTF
-	TRBV6-5	TRBD1	TRBJ2-3	TGTGCCAGCAGTGGGACAGGAGGGACAGATACGCAGTATTTT	CASSGTGGTDTQYF
-	TRBV10-1	-	TRBJ2-5	TGCGCCAGCAGTGAATCTGGAGATCTAGAGACCCAGTACTTC	CASSESGDLETQYF
-	TRBV19	-	TRBJ2-2	TGTGCCAGTAGGAGGTTCCAAAACACCGGGGAGCTGTTTTTT	CASRRFQNTGELFF
once	TRBV15	-	TRBJ2-5	TGTGCCACCAGCAGAGATCAGGGTAGAGAGACCCAGTACTTC	CATSRDQGRETQYF
-	TRBV7-6	-	TRBJ2-1	TGTGCCAGCAGCGAGTCACTAGGAGGGTACAATGAGCAGTTCTTC	CASSESLGGYNEQFF
-	TRBV7-6	TRBD2	TRBJ2-1	TGTGCCAGCAGCCCCCTAGCGGACTCCTCCTACAATGAGCAGTTCTTC	CASSPLADSSYNEQFF
-	TRBV14	-	TRBJ2-4	TGTGCCAGCAGCCCCTACAGGTCGGGCTTCGCCAAAAACATTCAGTACTTC	CASSPYRSGFAKNIQYF
few	TRBV27	-	TRBJ2-2	TGTGCCAGCAGTTTACCATGGGCGGCAGAGAACACCGGGGAGCTGTTTTTT	CASSLPWAAENTGELFF
-	TRBV28	-	TRBJ2-7	TGTGCCAGCAGTTTAATGGACTCGGTGGGCGAGCAGTACTTC	CASSLMDSVGEQYF
-	TRBV9	-	TRBJ1-6	TGTGCCAGCAGCGCTACTACAGGAGCCAATTCACCCCTCCACTTT	CASSATTGANSPLHF
-	TRBV11-1	-	TRBJ2-7	TGTGCCAGCAGCTTAGACGGGCAGGAGATGGCCTACGAGCAGTACTTC	CASSLDGQEMAYEQYF
-	TRBV5-5	TRBD1	TRBJ1-1	TGTGCCAGCAGCCTATGGACAGGGATAGGCGGCACTGAAGCTTTCTTT	CASSLWTGIGGTEAFF
-	TRBV28	TRBD2	TRBJ2-3	TGTGCCAGCAGTTTTAGGCTAGCGGGAGGGACAGATACGCAGTATTTT	CASSFRLAGGTDTQYF
few	TRBV6-5	-	TRBJ1-1	TGTGCCAGCAGTTACCTGGCGGACACTGAAGCTTTCTTT	CASSYLADTEAFF
-	TRBV7-9	-	TRBJ2-5	TGTGCCAGCAGCTCGACGGGGCGTTGGGAGACCCAGTACTTC	CASSSTGRWETQYF
-	TRBV28	-	TRBJ1-5	TGTGCCAGCAGTTTAAAAACAAGGACAAGCCCCCAGCATTTT	CASSLKTRTSPQHF
-	TRBV4-1	TRBD1	TRBJ2-2	TGCGCCAGCAGCCAATTAAACAGGGGTGCCGGGGAGCTGTTTTTT	CASSQLNRGAGELFF
once	TRBV30	TRBD2	TRBJ2-1	TGTGCCTGGCTCGGGACTACCAGCTCCTACAATGAGCAGTTCTTC	CAWLGTTSSYNEQFF
-	TRBV28	TRBD2	TRBJ2-7	TGTGCCAGCAGCCAACTAGCGGGAGTCGACGAGCAGTACTTC	CASSQLAGVDEQYF
-	TRBV6-6	-	TRBJ2-7	TGTGCCAGCAGTCCTATGCTAGCCGACTACGAGCAGTACTTC	CASSPMLADYEQYF
-	TRBV6-6	-	TRBJ2-5	TGTGCCAGCAGTTACTTGAGGAGCGAAGAGACCCAGTACTTC	CASSYLRSEETQYF
-	TRBV5-5	-	TRBJ2-1	TGTGCCAGCAGCTTGGTTGGACAGCGTTACAATGAGCAGTTCTTC	CASSLVGQRYNEQFF
-	TRBV6-1	TRBD1	TRBJ2-7	TGTGCCATCCCAGGGGACAGGGGCCCCTACGAGCAGTACTTC	CAIPGDRGPYEQYF
-	TRBV5-6	-	TRBJ2-2	TGTGCCAGCAGCCCTACGGGTCCCGGCGGGGAGCTGTTTTTT	CASSPTGPGGELFF
-	TRBV11-2	-	TRBJ2-3	TGTGCCAGCAGCTTAGATTTGGTTAGCACAGATACGCAGTATTTT	CASSLDLVSTDTQYF
medium-sized	TRBV28	TRBD1	TRBJ2-1	TGTGCCAGCACCCTAATGAGGACAGGGTCCCATGAGCAGTTCTTC	CASTLMRTGSHEQFF
-	TRBV6-5	TRBD1	TRBJ1-2	TGTGCCAGCAGGACAGGGGGAGGCTACACCTTC	CASRTGGGYTF
few	TRBV27	TRBD1	TRBJ1-1	TGTGCCAGCAGACAAAGAACTTCAGGGGGAGACCTTGAAGCTTTCTTT	CASRQRTSGGDLEAFF
-	TRBV9	TRBD2	TRBJ2-5	TGTGCCAGCAGCGTAGGAAGTCTGCGGGAGGGCCTAGAGACCCAGTACTTC	CASSVGSLREGLETQYF
-	TRBV9	TRBD1	TRBJ2-7	TGTGCCAGCAGCGCCGCAACAGGGGAAATCGACTACGAGCAGTACTTC	CASSAATGEIDYEQYF
-	TRBV19	-	TRBJ2-1	TGTGCCAGTAGTATAGTAGGCGGATACAATGAGCAGTTCTTC	CASSIVGGYNEQFF
-	TRBV5-1	TRBD2	TRBJ2-7	TGCGCCAGCAGCTTGGAAGCGGGGACGTTCTACGAGCAGTACTTC	CASSLEAGTFYEQYF
-	TRBV9	-	TRBJ2-3	TGTGCCAGCAGCGAGCCGATTGGACTCCCAGACGCAGATACGCAGTATTTT	CASSEPIGLPDADTQYF
-	TRBV5-4	TRBD2	TRBJ2-1	TGTGCCAGCAGCTTGATGACTAGCGGGAGGGCCTACCACAATGAGCAGTTCTTC	CASSLMTSGRAYHNEQFF
-	TRBV27	-	TRBJ2-3	TGTGCCAGCAGCCAGATTACGCAGTATTTT	CASSQITQYF
-	TRBV18	TRBD1	TRBJ2-7	TGTGCCAGCTCACCACCGACAGGGGGGCAGAACGAGCAGTACTTC	CASSPPTGGQNEQYF
-	TRBV30	-	TRBJ2-7	TGTGCCTGGAGTGACACCTACGAGCAGTACTTC	CAWSDTYEQYF
-	TRBV9	-	TRBJ2-1	TGTGCCAGCAGCCCTTGGGGGCAGTCCTACAATGAGCAGTTCTTC	CASSPWGQSYNEQFF
few	TRBV9	TRBD2	TRBJ2-2	TGTGCCAGCAGCTTGGGACTAGCGGGAGGGAACACCGGGGAGCTGTTTTTT	CASSLGLAGGNTGELFF